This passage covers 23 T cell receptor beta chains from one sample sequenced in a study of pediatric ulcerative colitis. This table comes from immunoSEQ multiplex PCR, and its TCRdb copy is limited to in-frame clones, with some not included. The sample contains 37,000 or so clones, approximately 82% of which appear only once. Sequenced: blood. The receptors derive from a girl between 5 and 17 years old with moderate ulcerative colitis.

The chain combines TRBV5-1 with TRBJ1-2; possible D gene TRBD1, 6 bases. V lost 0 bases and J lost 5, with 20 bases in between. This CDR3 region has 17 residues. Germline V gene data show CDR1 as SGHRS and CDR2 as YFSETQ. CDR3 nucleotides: TGCGCCAGCAGCTTGGGGGGCCGGGACACCGCCATTTATGGCTACACCTTC. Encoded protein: CASSLGGRDTAIYGYTF.

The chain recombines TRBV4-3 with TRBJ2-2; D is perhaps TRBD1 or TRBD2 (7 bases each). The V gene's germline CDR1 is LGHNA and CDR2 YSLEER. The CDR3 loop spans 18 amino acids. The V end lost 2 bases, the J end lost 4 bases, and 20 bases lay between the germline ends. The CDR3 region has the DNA TGCGCCAGCAGCCAACGACGGCCAGGGGGGGTGAGCACCGGGGAGCTGTTTTTT. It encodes CASSQRRPGGVSTGELFF.

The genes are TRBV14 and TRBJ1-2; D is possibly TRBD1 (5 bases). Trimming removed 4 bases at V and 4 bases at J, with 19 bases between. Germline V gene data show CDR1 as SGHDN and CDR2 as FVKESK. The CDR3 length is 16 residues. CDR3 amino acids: CASSRLGGRVGYGYTF. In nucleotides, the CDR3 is TGTGCCAGCAGCCGCCTGGGAGGCAGGGTTGGCTATGGCTACACCTTC.

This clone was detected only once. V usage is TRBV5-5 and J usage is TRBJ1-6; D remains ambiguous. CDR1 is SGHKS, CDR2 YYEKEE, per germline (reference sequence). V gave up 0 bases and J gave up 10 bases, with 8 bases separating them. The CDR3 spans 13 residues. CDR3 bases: TGTGCCAGCAGCTTGGAACCAGGCTCACCCCTCCACTTT. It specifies CASSLEPGSPLHF.

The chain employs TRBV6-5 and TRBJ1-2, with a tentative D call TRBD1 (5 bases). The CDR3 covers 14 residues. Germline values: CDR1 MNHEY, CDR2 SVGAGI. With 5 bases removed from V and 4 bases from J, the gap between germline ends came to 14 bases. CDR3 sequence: CASSDLGTFYGYTF. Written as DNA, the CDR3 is TGTGCCAGCAGTGATCTCGGGACGTTCTATGGCTACACCTTC.

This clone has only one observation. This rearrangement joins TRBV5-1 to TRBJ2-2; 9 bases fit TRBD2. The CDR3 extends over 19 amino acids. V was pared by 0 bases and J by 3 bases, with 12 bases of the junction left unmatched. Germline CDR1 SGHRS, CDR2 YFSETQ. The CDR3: CASSLARISGRSYTGELFF. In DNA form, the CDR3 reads TGCGCCAGCAGCTTGGCTAGGATTAGCGGGAGATCGTACACCGGGGAGCTGTTTTTT. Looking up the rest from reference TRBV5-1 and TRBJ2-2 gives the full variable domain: KAGVTQTPRYLIKTRGQQVTLSCSPISGHRSVSWYQQTPGQGLQFLFEYFSETQRNKGNFPGRFSGRQFSNSRSEMNVSTLELGDSALYLCASSLARISGRSYTGELFFGEGSRLTVL.

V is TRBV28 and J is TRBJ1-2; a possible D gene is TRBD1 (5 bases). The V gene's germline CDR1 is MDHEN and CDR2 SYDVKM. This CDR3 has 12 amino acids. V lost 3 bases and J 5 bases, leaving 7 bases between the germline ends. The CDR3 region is CASSFGGYGYTF. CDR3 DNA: TGTGCCAGCAGTTTTGGGGGGTATGGCTACACCTTC.

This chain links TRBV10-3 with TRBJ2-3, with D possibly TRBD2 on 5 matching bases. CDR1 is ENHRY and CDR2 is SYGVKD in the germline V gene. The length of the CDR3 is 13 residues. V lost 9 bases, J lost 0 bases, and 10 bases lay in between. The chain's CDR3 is CAISWTSTDTQYF. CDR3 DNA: TGTGCCATATCATGGACTAGCACAGATACGCAGTATTTT.

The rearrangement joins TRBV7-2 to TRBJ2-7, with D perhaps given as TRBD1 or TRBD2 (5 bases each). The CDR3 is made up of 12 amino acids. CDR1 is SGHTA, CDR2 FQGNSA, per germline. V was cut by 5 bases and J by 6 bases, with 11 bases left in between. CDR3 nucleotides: TGTGCCAGCAGCCTTGACAGCGGCGAGCAGTACTTC. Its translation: CASSLDSGEQYF.

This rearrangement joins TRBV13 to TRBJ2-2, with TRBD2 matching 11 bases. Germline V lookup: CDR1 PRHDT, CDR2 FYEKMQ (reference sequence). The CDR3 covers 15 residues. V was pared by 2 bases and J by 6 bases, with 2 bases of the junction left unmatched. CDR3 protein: CASSLRLAGSGELFF. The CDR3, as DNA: TGTGCCAGCAGCTTACGACTAGCGGGGTCCGGGGAGCTGTTTTTT.

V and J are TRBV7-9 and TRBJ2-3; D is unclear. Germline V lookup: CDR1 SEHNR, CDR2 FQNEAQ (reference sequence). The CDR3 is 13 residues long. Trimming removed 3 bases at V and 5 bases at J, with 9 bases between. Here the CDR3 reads CASSFHTGDTQYF. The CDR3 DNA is TGTGCCAGCAGCTTTCATACGGGAGATACGCAGTATTTT.

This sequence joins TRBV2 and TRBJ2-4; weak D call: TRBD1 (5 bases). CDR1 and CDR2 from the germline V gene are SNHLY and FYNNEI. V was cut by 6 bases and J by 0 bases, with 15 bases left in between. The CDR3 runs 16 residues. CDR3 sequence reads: CASSITGPLAKNIQYF. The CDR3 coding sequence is TGTGCCAGCAGCATTACAGGTCCCTTAGCCAAAAACATTCAGTACTTC.

The CDR3 sequence: CASSEAPFGALHF. CDR3 coding DNA: TGTGCCAGCAGTGAAGCGCCCTTTGGGGCCCTCCACTTT. This chain joins TRBV2 and TRBJ1-6; D remains ambiguous. V was trimmed by 0 bases and J by 14 bases, leaving 11 bases between them. Looked up from germline, CDR1 is SNHLY and CDR2 is FYNNEI. This CDR3 has 13 residues.

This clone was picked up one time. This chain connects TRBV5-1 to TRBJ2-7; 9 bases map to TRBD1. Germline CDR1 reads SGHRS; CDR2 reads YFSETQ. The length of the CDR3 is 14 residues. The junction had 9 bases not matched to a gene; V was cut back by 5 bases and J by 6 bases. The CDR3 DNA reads TGCGCCAGCAGATCCGGGACAGGGCCCTCCGAGCAGTACTTC. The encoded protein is CASRSGTGPSEQYF.

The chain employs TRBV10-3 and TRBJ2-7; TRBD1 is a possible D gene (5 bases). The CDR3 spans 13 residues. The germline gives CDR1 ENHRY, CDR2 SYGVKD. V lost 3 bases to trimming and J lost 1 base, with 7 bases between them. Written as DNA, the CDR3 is TGTGCCATCAGTGACGACAGTTCCTACGAGCAGTACTTC. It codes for CAISDDSSYEQYF.

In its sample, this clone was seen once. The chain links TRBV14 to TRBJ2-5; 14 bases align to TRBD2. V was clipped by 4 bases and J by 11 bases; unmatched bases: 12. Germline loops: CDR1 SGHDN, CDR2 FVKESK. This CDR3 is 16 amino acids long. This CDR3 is CASSLRGTSGRSEQYF. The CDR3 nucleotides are TGTGCCAGCAGCCTAAGAGGGACTAGCGGGAGAAGTGAGCAGTACTTC.

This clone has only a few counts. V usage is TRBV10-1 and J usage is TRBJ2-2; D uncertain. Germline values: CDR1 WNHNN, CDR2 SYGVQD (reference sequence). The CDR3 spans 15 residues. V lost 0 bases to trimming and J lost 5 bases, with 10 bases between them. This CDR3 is CASSESLPTTGELFF. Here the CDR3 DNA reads TGCGCCAGCAGTGAGTCCCTCCCGACTACCGGGGAGCTGTTTTTT.

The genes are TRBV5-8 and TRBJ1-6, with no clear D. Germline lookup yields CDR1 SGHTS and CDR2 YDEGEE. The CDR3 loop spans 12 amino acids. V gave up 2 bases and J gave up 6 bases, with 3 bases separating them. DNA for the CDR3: TGTGCCAGCAGCTTAATTAATTCACCCCTCCACTTT. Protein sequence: CASSLINSPLHF.

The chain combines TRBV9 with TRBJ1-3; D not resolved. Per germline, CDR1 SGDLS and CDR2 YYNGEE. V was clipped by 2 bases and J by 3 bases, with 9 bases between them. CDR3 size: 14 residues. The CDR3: CASSVRRDGNTIYF. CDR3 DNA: TGTGCCAGCAGCGTTAGGCGAGATGGAAACACCATATATTTT.

CDR3 amino acids: CASSISSPVDEQFF. In DNA, the CDR3 is TGTGCCAGTAGTATCTCGAGCCCCGTGGATGAGCAGTTCTTC. The chain joins TRBV19 to TRBJ2-1; no clear D gene. The length of the CDR3 is 14 residues. V lost 3 bases and J lost 8, with 14 bases in between. Germline CDR1 is LNHDA and CDR2 is SQIVND (reference sequence).

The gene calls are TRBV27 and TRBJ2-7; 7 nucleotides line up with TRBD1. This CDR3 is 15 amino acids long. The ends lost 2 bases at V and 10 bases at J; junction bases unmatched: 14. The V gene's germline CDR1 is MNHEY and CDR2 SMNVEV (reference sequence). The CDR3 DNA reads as TGTGCCAGCAGTTTAAAAGGGGGCGTACCTAGTCGACAGTACTTC. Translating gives CASSLKGGVPSRQYF.

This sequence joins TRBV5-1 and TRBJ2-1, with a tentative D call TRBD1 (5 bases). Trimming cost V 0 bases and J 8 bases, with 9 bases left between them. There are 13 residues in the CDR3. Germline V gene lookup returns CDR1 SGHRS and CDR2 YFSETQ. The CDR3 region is CASSLAGPDEQFF. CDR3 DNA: TGCGCCAGCAGCTTGGCAGGGCCGGATGAGCAGTTCTTC.

CDR3 DNA sequence: TGTGCCAGCAGCAAGGGACAGGGCTATAATTCACCCCTCCACTTT. It yields the protein CASSKGQGYNSPLHF. The chain uses TRBV7-9 and TRBJ1-6; 9 bases are a match to TRBD1. The CDR3 is 15 residues long. Germline lookup yields CDR1 SEHNR and CDR2 FQNEAQ (reference sequence). Trimming removed 5 bases from V and 3 bases from J; junction bases left unmatched: 2.